The rows below give T cell receptor beta chains drawn from one sample of a study of cytomegalovirus exposure and HLA in healthy donors. The protocol was immunoSEQ multiplex PCR, while the TCRdb copy is restricted to in-frame clones and leaves out a portion. The sample includes fewer than 200,000 clones, roughly 84% of them seen just once. The sample taken for sequencing was PBMCs. All receptors come from a man aged 30-40 years in good health and CMV-seronegative. Each CDR3 is given with its conserved first and last residue. A D gene is named only where the DNA matches it firmly. Only some rows state a clone size, as once, few, many or a class for expanded clones.

. few TRBJ2-7 TRBV28 TGTGCCAGCACCGAGGGGGGGCGCGAGCAGTACTTC CASTEGGREQYF
TRBD2 . TRBJ2-3 TRBV28 TGTGCCAGCAGTTTAGCGGGGGGGCTGCCAGATACGCAGTATTTT CASSLAGGLPDTQYF
TRBD1 . TRBJ1-6 TRBV6-6 TGTGCCAGCAGTTACTCGTCAGGGGGCTTACCCCTCCACTTT CASSYSSGGLPLHF
TRBD2 . TRBJ2-7 TRBV27 TGTGCCAGCAGTATGGGGGGGTTGGGAGGGGAGCAGTACTTC CASSMGGLGGEQYF
. . TRBJ2-6 TRBV5-4 TGTGCCAGCAGTCAAGGAGGCTCCGGGGCCAACGTCCTGACTTTC CASSQGGSGANVLTF
. . TRBJ2-7 TRBV21-1 TGTGCCAGCAGCCGTTATGGGGCTAGCGGGAAGACCTCCTACGAGCAGTACTTC CASSRYGASGKTSYEQYF
. once TRBJ1-4 TRBV7-9 TGTGCCAGCAGCTCCGACAGGACTAATGAAAAACTGTTTTTT CASSSDRTNEKLFF
TRBD1 few TRBJ1-5 TRBV5-1 TGCGCCAGCAGCTTGGGGGGACAGCGGTCGGACCCCCAGCATTTT CASSLGGQRSDPQHF
. . TRBJ1-6 TRBV19 TGCAGGGCGACCGTCACTTCACCCCTCCACTTT CRATVTSPLHF
. . TRBJ1-5 TRBV30 TGTGCCTGGAGTGTACAGGGCGATCAGCCCCAGCATTTT CAWSVQGDQPQHF
TRBD1 . TRBJ2-7 TRBV19 TGTGCCAGTAGTGTAGGGACAGGGAACGAGCAGTACTTC CASSVGTGNEQYF
TRBD1 . TRBJ1-1 TRBV6-5 TGTGCCAGCAGTTACGGGCAGGGGGGTGTTGAAGCTTTCTTT CASSYGQGGVEAFF
. once TRBJ2-5 TRBV18 TGTGCCAGCTCACCAATCCGCGGGCAAGAGACCCAGTACTTC CASSPIRGQETQYF
TRBD1 . TRBJ2-3 TRBV5-1 TGCGCCAGCAGCGCTGATCCAGGGGGCGCATCAGATACGCAGTATTTT CASSADPGGASDTQYF
TRBD1 . TRBJ2-7 TRBV6-5 TGTGCCAGCAGTTACCCTACAGGGGGCGTCACCTACGAGCAGTACTTC CASSYPTGGVTYEQYF
TRBD2 . TRBJ2-3 TRBV27 TGTGCCAGCAGTTCGGGACTAGCGGGGGAGCACCGCACAGATACGCAGTATTTT CASSSGLAGEHRTDTQYF
TRBD1 once TRBJ2-6 TRBV15 TGTGCCACCAGCAGGAGACGGGACAGGTCGACCTCTGGGGCCAACGTCCTGACTTTC CATSRRRDRSTSGANVLTF
. . TRBJ1-5 TRBV29-1 TGCAGCGTTGGGACAGAGTATCAGCCCCAGCATTTT CSVGTEYQPQHF
. . TRBJ1-1 TRBV7-2 TGTGCCAGCAGCCCGAGGGGGGGGAACACTGAAGCTTTCTTT CASSPRGGNTEAFF
. . TRBJ1-3 TRBV27 TGTGCCAGCAGTTTTGACACTGGAAACACCATATATTTT CASSFDTGNTIYF
. . TRBJ2-5 TRBV28 TGTGCCAGCAGTTCGCCCGGCGGGCGGACAGAGACCCAGTACTTC CASSSPGGRTETQYF
. . TRBJ2-6 TRBV7-9 TGTGCCAGCAGCTTACGGCCATCCTGGAGCTCTGGGGCCAACGTCCTGACTTTC CASSLRPSWSSGANVLTF
. . TRBJ1-4 TRBV30 TGTGCCTGGAGTAAACAGCTTGCAACTAATGAAAAACTGTTTTTT CAWSKQLATNEKLFF
TRBD2 . TRBJ2-7 TRBV5-5 TGTGCCAGCAGCTTCACTAGCGGGAATCTCGAGCAGTACTTC CASSFTSGNLEQYF
. few TRBJ2-1 TRBV9 TGTGCCAGCAGCGCGGCTAGCGACGCCTACAATGAGCAGTTCTTC CASSAASDAYNEQFF
TRBD1 . TRBJ1-2 TRBV14 TGTGCCAGCAGCCCGGGACAGGGAGAGGGCTACACCTTC CASSPGQGEGYTF
TRBD1 . TRBJ1-1 TRBV28 TGTGCCAGCAGTTTGGGACAGATGAACACTGAAGCTTTCTTT CASSLGQMNTEAFF
. few TRBJ2-7 TRBV25-1 TGTGCCAGCAGTGAATGGGAGAACTCCTACGAGCAGTACTTC CASSEWENSYEQYF
. . TRBJ2-7 TRBV7-9 TGTGCCAGCAGCTTAAGCGGGCGACGGGACGAGCAGTACTTC CASSLSGRRDEQYF
. . TRBJ2-1 TRBV5-1 TGCGCCAGCAGCCGTCAAGCCGGGAGCTCCTACAATGAGCAGTTCTTC CASSRQAGSSYNEQFF
TRBD2 . TRBJ2-2 TRBV9 TGTGCCAGCGGACTAGCGTCACTAACCGGGGAGCTGTTTTTT CASGLASLTGELFF
. . TRBJ2-5 TRBV4-3 TGCGCCAGCAGCCAAGATAGCGGCCAGGGCGGAGAGACCCAGTACTTC CASSQDSGQGGETQYF
TRBD1 . TRBJ2-1 TRBV4-2 TGTGCCAGCAGCCAAGAACTGGGACAGGGAAGCAATGAGCAGTTCTTC CASSQELGQGSNEQFF
TRBD1 . TRBJ1-5 TRBV18 TGTGCCAGCTCAAAACAGGGGGGGTGGCAGCCCCAGCATTTT CASSKQGGWQPQHF
TRBD1 . TRBJ2-1 TRBV19 TGTGCCAGTAGCCGACAGGGTAACAATGAGCAGTTCTTC CASSRQGNNEQFF
TRBD1 . TRBJ1-3 TRBV12-5 TGTGCTAGTGGGAGAAACCCCAAACAGGGGAGTTCTGGAAACACCATATATTTT CASGRNPKQGSSGNTIYF
. . TRBJ2-5 TRBV4-1 TGCGCCAGCAGCCAAGTTATCGCTCATCAGGGAGAGACCCAGTACTTC CASSQVIAHQGETQYF
TRBD2 . TRBJ2-1 TRBV7-6 TGTGCCAGCAGCAAAGGACTAGCGCCCTCGGGTGAGCAGTTCTTC CASSKGLAPSGEQFF
TRBD1 . TRBJ2-5 TRBV11-3 TGTGCCAGCAGCGACTCGACAGGGGGCGCCCGGGAGACCCAGTACTTC CASSDSTGGARETQYF
TRBD2 . TRBJ2-5 TRBV5-4 TGTGCCAGCAGCGCCCCGGGGGGTGAGACCCAGTACTTC CASSAPGGETQYF
. . TRBJ2-2 TRBV6-4 TGTGCCAGCAGGATCCCCCAGACCGGGGAGCTGTTTTTT CASRIPQTGELFF
. . TRBJ2-7 TRBV5-1 TGCGCCAGCAGCTCGGGACAACCCGGGGAGCAGTACTTC CASSSGQPGEQYF
TRBD2 . TRBJ2-7 TRBV19 TGTGCCAGTAGTATAGTCGGGGGGGGCTCCTACGAGCAGTACTTC CASSIVGGGSYEQYF
. . TRBJ2-3 TRBV5-4 TGTGCCAGCAGCGCAAACAGACAGGGCACAGATACGCAGTATTTT CASSANRQGTDTQYF
TRBD2 . TRBJ2-3 TRBV7-2 TGTGCCAGCGTTAACATCGGGGGACTAGCGGGAGCCGGTACGCAGTATTTT CASVNIGGLAGAGTQYF
. few TRBJ2-3 TRBV11-2 TGTGCCAGCAGCCAAACGGGGGTTACGCAGTATTTT CASSQTGVTQYF
TRBD1 . TRBJ1-4 TRBV7-9 TGTGCCAGCAGCACAAGGACAGGGTCTTTAGAAAAACTGTTTTTT CASSTRTGSLEKLFF
. . TRBJ1-1 TRBV27 TGTGCCAGCCGACCCCCCGGGGCAGGGGTTAGTATGAACACTGAAGCTTTCTTT CASRPPGAGVSMNTEAFF
. few TRBJ1-1 TRBV2 TGTGCCAGCAGTGCCACAGGGAACACTGAAGCTTTCTTT CASSATGNTEAFF
TRBD2 . TRBJ2-1 TRBV5-5 TGTGCCAGCAGCTTAGGGTATTGGGGACTAGAGAATGAGCAGTTCTTC CASSLGYWGLENEQFF
. . TRBJ2-7 TRBV14 TGTGCCAGCAGCCGCTATCCGGTGGGGGGCTACGAGCAGTACTTC CASSRYPVGGYEQYF
. . TRBJ2-3 TRBV29-1 TGCAGCGCCCGCCCACCCACAGGGACCTTCGCAGATACGCAGTATTTT CSARPPTGTFADTQYF
. few TRBJ1-2 TRBV14 TGTGCCAGCAGCCCCCGGGCGGGTAGCTACTATGGCTACACCTTC CASSPRAGSYYGYTF
TRBD2 . TRBJ2-1 TRBV7-6 TGTGCCAGCTTGGTCGGAGCGGGGGGAGAAAATGAGCAGTTCTTC CASLVGAGGENEQFF